The 31 T cell receptor beta chains below all came from one sample that was sequenced in a study of glioma-infiltrating T cells. TCR alpha and beta CDR3 regions were amplified from RNA using iRepertoire nested multiplex PCR. Using its own MiXCR run on the multiplex PCR reads, TCRdb lists one record per CDR3 protein. In the table there are 93,000 or so distinct CDR3 sequences, about 30% of which are singletons. Sequenced input: glioma tissue, nonneoplastic brain tissue, or PBMCs (not recorded which). The receptors were sampled from a human donor with low-grade glioma or glioblastoma, undergoing nonglioma brain surgery, or in good health (not recorded which).

V usage is TRBV29-1 and J usage is TRBJ1-2, with a weak D call TRBD1 (6 bases). Germline CDR1 and CDR2: SQVTM and ANQGSEA. The CDR3 is 12 residues long. Trimming pared 6 bases from V and 3 bases from J, leaving 11 bases between. CDR3 amino acids: CSVRGSHYGYTF. CDR3 coding DNA: TGCAGCGTGAGGGGGAGCCACTATGGCTACACCTTC.

The chain couples TRBV7-9 to TRBJ1-5, with a possible D match to TRBD1 (6 bases). The V end lost 5 bases, the J end lost 6 bases, and 11 bases lay between the germline ends. Germline CDR1 and CDR2: SEHNR and FQNEAQ (reference sequence). The CDR3 length is 13 residues. The CDR3 loop reads CASSDSGAQPQHF. The CDR3 DNA reads TGTGCCAGCAGCGACTCGGGGGCTCAGCCCCAGCATTTT.

This clonotype was observed at least ten times. The genes are TRBV4-2 and TRBJ1-2; TRBD1 agrees at 8 bases. The CDR3 has 17 residues. Germline loops: CDR1 LGHNA, CDR2 YNFKEQ. Trimming removed 1 base from V and 4 bases from J; junction bases left unmatched: 11. CDR3: CASSQAGTTGGTYGYTF. The DNA for the CDR3 is TGTGCCAGCAGCCAAGCGGGCACTACAGGGGGGACCTATGGCTACACCTTC.

A note on this clonotype: A read error may be the cause here, since a much bigger clone is one base away. This chain connects TRBV7-9 to TRBJ2-2; TRBD2 is a possible D gene (5 bases). Germline V gene sequence: CDR1 SEHNR, CDR2 FQNEAQ (reference sequence). The CDR3 sequence is 12 residues long. CDR3 region: CASRTPDGEPFF. CDR3 bases: TGTGCCAGCAGAACCCCGGACGGGGAGCCGTTTTTT.

Ten or more counts support this clonotype. This sequence joins TRBV19 and TRBJ2-1; 8 bases are a match to TRBD1. The ends lost 4 bases at V and 7 bases at J; junction bases unmatched: 9. This CDR3 is 15 amino acids long. In germline, CDR1 is LNHDA, CDR2 SQIVND (reference sequence). The CDR3 coding sequence is TGTGCCAGTAGTACCGGACAGGGAGTGAGGAATGAGCAGTTCTTC. Protein: CASSTGQGVRNEQFF. Drawing the rest from reference TRBV19 and TRBJ2-1, the complete variable domain is DGGITQSPKYLFRKEGQNVTLSCEQNLNHDAMYWYRQDPGQGLRLIYYSQIVNDFQKGDIAEGYSVSREKKESFPLTVTSAQKNPTAFYLCASSTGQGVRNEQFFGPGTRLTVL.

This sequence joins TRBV19 and TRBJ1-2; the D is unclear. Trimming pared 11 bases from V and 5 bases from J, leaving 18 bases between. Germline CDR1 reads LNHDA; CDR2 reads SQIVND (reference sequence). The CDR3 sequence is 13 residues long. The CDR3 bases are TGTGCCTCCCAGGTCCCAGTAGGGTATGGCTACACCTTC. Protein sequence: CASQVPVGYGYTF.

This clonotype was found many times. The chain combines TRBV2 with TRBJ1-5, with no clear D. Germline CDR1 and CDR2: SNHLY and FYNNEI. CDR3 length: 12 amino acids. V was trimmed by 7 bases and J by 4 bases, leaving 8 bases between them. This CDR3 reads CASKKSNQPQHF. DNA for the CDR3: TGTGCCAGCAAGAAGAGTAATCAGCCCCAGCATTTT.

This clonotype was counted once. This could be a read error, since a much larger clone is one nucleotide away. This rearrangement joins TRBV7-9 to TRBJ2-7; unclear D gene. This CDR3 is 17 amino acids long. CDR1 is SEHNR, CDR2 FQNEAQ, per germline (reference sequence). This CDR3 reads CASSLGRPLGLVDEHYF. The CDR3 coding sequence is TGTGCCAGCAGCTTAGGCAGGCCCTTGGGTCTCGTGGACGAGCATTACTTC.

About this clonotype itself: The CDR3 does not end in the conserved phenylalanine or tryptophan, so this is likely a read error. The chain employs TRBV6-1 and TRBJ2-1, with 10 bases aligning to TRBD1. With 8 bases clipped from V and 4 bases from J, the junction kept 8 bases outside the gene matches. Germline V gene sequence: CDR1 MNHNS, CDR2 SASEGT. This CDR3 contains 15 residues. This CDR3 is CASYPGTGVYNEQFL. The CDR3 coding sequence is TGTGCCAGCTACCCAGGGACAGGGGTTTACAATGAGCAGTTCCTC.

There are many counts of this clonotype. This chain links TRBV25-1 with TRBJ1-1; TRBD1 is a possible D gene (5 bases). This CDR3 contains 15 residues. V lost 6 bases to trimming and J lost 1 base, with 15 bases between them. Germline assignment: CDR1 MGHDK and CDR2 SYGVNS. The CDR3 loop reads CASRKVGAANTEAFF. The CDR3 DNA follows: TGTGCCAGCAGGAAGGTTGGGGCGGCGAACACTGAAGCTTTCTTT.

This clonotype was seen many times. The chain has TRBV5-1 and TRBJ2-7; tentatively, D is TRBD1 or TRBD2 (5 bases each). Trimming pared 4 bases from V and 5 bases from J, leaving 13 bases between. CDR1 and CDR2 (germline): SGHRS, YFSETQ. The CDR3 covers 13 residues. The CDR3 sequence: CASSPLGHDEQYF. The DNA of the CDR3 is TGCGCCAGCAGCCCACTAGGACATGACGAGCAGTACTTC.

This clonotype has at least ten counts. The chain employs TRBV7-2 and TRBJ2-5; D perhaps matches TRBD1 (6 bases). The CDR3 is 13 amino acids. With 6 bases removed from V and 5 bases from J, the gap between germline ends came to 13 bases. The germline V gene encodes CDR1 SGHTA and CDR2 FQGNSA. The CDR3 here is CASSPTQGETQYF. CDR3 coding DNA: TGTGCCAGCAGTCCAACTCAGGGGGAGACCCAGTACTTC.

This clonotype was seen at least ten times. The CDR3 nucleotides read TGTGCCAGCAGTTACTCTGGGCCGTACGAGCAGTACTTC. Amino acid sequence: CASSYSGPYEQYF. The chain has TRBV6-6 and TRBJ2-7, with unresolved D. The germline CDR1 and CDR2 sequences are MNHNY and SVGAGI (reference sequence). This CDR3 comprises 13 residues. Deletions cut 0 bases from V and 4 bases from J, with 7 bases between.

As concerns this clonotype: One junction end does not reproduce the germline sequence, and a read error may be involved. The chain recombines TRBV6-5 with TRBJ1-6, with D uncertain. The CDR3 sequence is 14 residues long. CDR1 is MNHEY, CDR2 SVGAGI, per germline. CDR3 DNA: TGTGCCAGCAGTTACTCAACAGTATACTCACCCCTCGACTTT. Translating it yields CASSYSTVYSPLDF.

This clonotype showed up many times. CDR3 sequence reads: CSANPGTQARNEQFF. CDR3 sequence (DNA): TGCAGTGCTAATCCCGGGACACAAGCAAGGAATGAGCAGTTCTTC. The chain recombines TRBV20-1 with TRBJ2-1; TRBD1 might be the D (6 bases). Germline V lookup: CDR1 DFQATT, CDR2 SNEGSKA (reference sequence). Deletions cut 4 bases from V and 7 bases from J, with 20 bases between. The CDR3 sequence is 15 residues long.

In this sample, this clonotype turned up many times. The chain recombines TRBV19 with TRBJ1-5; tentatively, D is TRBD1 (6 bases). V lost 5 bases, J lost 4 bases, and 12 bases lay in between. Looked up from germline, CDR1 is LNHDA and CDR2 is SQIVND (reference sequence). The CDR3 totals 14 residues. The CDR3 DNA sequence: TGTGCCAGTAGTGGCCCTGGGACAAATCAGCCCCAGCATTTT. Translation: CASSGPGTNQPQHF.

This clonotype has at least ten counts. This chain joins TRBV4-3 and TRBJ1-4; D is undetermined. V was trimmed by 4 bases and J by 0 bases, leaving 9 bases between them. CDR1 and CDR2 (germline): LGHNA, YSLEER. CDR3 size: 15 residues. DNA of the CDR3: TGCGCCAGCAGCCGAACAGTTGCAACTAATGAAAAACTGTTTTTT. It translates to CASSRTVATNEKLFF.

On this clonotype itself: A read error may explain this, as a much larger clone is one base away. The CDR3 loop reads CASLTSGGVSNEQFF. The CDR3 DNA reads as TGTGCCAGCCTGACTAGCGGGGGGGTTTCCAATGAGCAGTTCTTC. The rearrangement uses TRBV6-1 and TRBJ2-1; 14 bases align to TRBD2. The germline gives CDR1 MNHNS, CDR2 SASEGT. This CDR3 is 15 amino acids long. V was clipped by 8 bases and J by 6 bases; unmatched bases: 6.

V gene TRBV6-2 or TRBV6-3 combines with J gene TRBJ1-5; weak D call: TRBD1 (6 bases). This CDR3 comprises 13 residues. Per the germline V gene, CDR1 is MNHEY and CDR2 is SVGEGT. V was clipped by 5 bases and J by 4 bases, with 9 bases between them. This CDR3 is CASSSQGNQPQHF. The CDR3 DNA reads as TGTGCCAGCAGTAGTCAGGGGAATCAGCCCCAGCATTTT.

This clonotype was observed a few times. CDR3 in DNA: TGTGCCAGTAACAGTATGGCTAGCGGAAGAAGCTCCTACAATGAGCAGTTCTTC. Translating it yields CASNSMASGRSSYNEQFF. This rearrangement joins TRBV19 to TRBJ2-1, with 7 nucleotides matching TRBD2. The CDR3 loop spans 18 amino acids. J lost 0 bases, V lost 7 bases, and 15 bases had no gene match. Germline CDR1 LNHDA, CDR2 SQIVND (reference sequence).

Concerning this clonotype itself: A single base separates this from a much larger clone, so it may be a read error. The chain couples TRBV19 to TRBJ1-5; weak D call: TRBD1 (5 bases). The CDR3 has 13 amino acids. Germline CDR1 is LNHDA and CDR2 is SQIVND (reference sequence). Trimming took off 7 bases at V and 4 bases at J, with 11 bases between the two ends. The CDR3 nucleotides read TGTGCCAGTACTCGACAGCGAAATCAGCCCCAGCATTTT. This sequence encodes CASTRQRNQPQHF.

A remark on this clonotype: With a much larger clone just one base away, this may be a read error. The rearrangement uses TRBV20-1 and TRBJ1-2; 7 bases align to TRBD1. This CDR3 spans 12 amino acids. CDR1 and CDR2 from the germline V gene are DFQATT and SNEGSKA (reference sequence). V trimming: 5 bases; J trimming: 14 bases; junction bases outside the gene matches: 14. The CDR3 region is CSACYRGAQGTF. As DNA, the CDR3 is TGCAGTGCTTGTTACAGGGGCGCCCAAGGGACCTTC.

Ten or more counts support this clonotype. The V call is TRBV11-2, the J call TRBJ2-3, with D maybe TRBD1 (6 bases). Trimming pared 4 bases from V and 8 bases from J, leaving 19 bases between. Germline V CDR1 and CDR2: SGHAT, FQNNGV. This CDR3 has 15 residues. The CDR3 protein is CASSSWDTRAFTQYF. CDR3 in DNA: TGTGCCAGCAGCTCCTGGGACACTAGGGCATTTACGCAGTATTTT.

This clonotype was recorded many times. The chain recombines TRBV7-2 with TRBJ2-3, with a possible D match to TRBD1 (6 bases). V was cut by 5 bases and J by 6 bases, with 15 bases left in between. CDR1 and CDR2 from the germline V gene are SGHTA and FQGNSA. This CDR3 spans 14 amino acids. The CDR3 nucleotides are TGTGCCAGCAGCCAAGGGCAGGGGATCGATACGCAGTATTTT. Amino acid sequence: CASSQGQGIDTQYF.

The V call is TRBV24-1, the J call TRBJ2-3, with TRBD1 matching over 10 bases. The length of the CDR3 is 22 residues. Trimming took 5 bases from V and 11 from J; bases not matched to a gene: 33. Germline V gene sequence: CDR1 KGHDR, CDR2 SFDVKD. The CDR3 sequence: CATSGPNNDPDRGRINTGEQYF. CDR3 nucleotides: TGTGCCACCAGTGGTCCTAATAATGACCCCGACAGGGGGCGGATCAACACCGGGGAGCAGTATTTT.

The table lists this clonotype with many counts. V gene TRBV20-1 combines with J gene TRBJ2-7, with 9 bases fitting TRBD1. Trimming at V came to 6 bases and at J to 2 bases, leaving 5 bases not matched to a gene. This CDR3 is built from 13 residues. Per germline, CDR1 DFQATT and CDR2 SNEGSKA (reference sequence). CDR3 sequence reads: CSAPTGGTYEQYF. The CDR3 DNA reads as TGCAGTGCCCCGACAGGGGGGACCTACGAGCAGTACTTC.

This clonotype was counted a few times. One end of the junction fails to match germline, which may point to a read error. This rearrangement joins TRBV18 to TRBJ1-1; TRBD1 aligns across 7 bases. This CDR3 is 15 amino acids long. Per germline, CDR1 KGHSH and CDR2 LQKENI. The CDR3 DNA sequence: TGTGCCAGCTCACCACTTGACAGGGCGAACACTGAAGCTCTCTTT. This encodes CASSPLDRANTEALF.

The chain recombines TRBV7-2 with TRBJ2-4; D may match TRBD1 or TRBD2 (5 bases each). Germline V lookup: CDR1 SGHTA, CDR2 FQGNSA. The V end lost 5 bases, the J end lost 0 bases, and 14 bases lay between the germline ends. The CDR3 sequence is 16 residues long. DNA of the CDR3: TGTGCCAGCAGCCCCGGGGACGGACTAGCCAAAAACATTCAGTACTTC. Amino acid sequence: CASSPGDGLAKNIQYF.

In this sample, this clonotype turned up many times. V usage is TRBV7-6 and J usage is TRBJ2-7, with D uncertain. This CDR3 has 13 amino acids. V was pared by 5 bases and J by 2 bases, with 10 bases between. CDR1 SGHVS and CDR2 FNYEAQ come from the germline V gene. The CDR3 region has the DNA TGTGCCAGCAGCCCGGGTCAACCCTACGAGCAGTACTTC. Its translation: CASSPGQPYEQYF.

This clonotype was detected once. This may be a read error, as it is one base from a much larger clone. The V and J genes are TRBV20-1 and TRBJ2-7, with 9 bases lining up with TRBD1. The CDR3 length is 12 residues. The germline V gene has CDR1 DFQATT and CDR2 SNEGSKA (reference sequence). V lost 6 bases and J lost 7; bases outside the gene matches: 7. CDR3 amino acids: CSAPGQGDEQYF. Written as DNA, the CDR3 is TGCAGTGCCCCGGGACAGGGTGATGAGCAGTACTTC.

There are a few counts of this clonotype. The chain uses TRBV11-1 and TRBJ2-3, with 7 positions matching TRBD2. Germline lookup yields CDR1 SGHAT and CDR2 FQDESV (reference sequence). V gave up 3 bases and J gave up 0 bases; unmatched junction bases: 3. The CDR3 has 15 amino acids. CDR3 residues: CASSFWGGSTDTQYF. CDR3 nucleotide sequence: TGTGCCAGCAGCTTTTGGGGGGGTAGCACAGATACGCAGTATTTT.